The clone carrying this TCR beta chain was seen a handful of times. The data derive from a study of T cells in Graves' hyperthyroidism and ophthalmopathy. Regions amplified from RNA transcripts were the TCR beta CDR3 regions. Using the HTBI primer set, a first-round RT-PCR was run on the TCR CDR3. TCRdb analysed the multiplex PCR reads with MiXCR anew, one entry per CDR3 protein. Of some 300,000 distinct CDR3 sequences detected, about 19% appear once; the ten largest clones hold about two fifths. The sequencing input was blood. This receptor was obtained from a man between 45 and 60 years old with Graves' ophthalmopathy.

The CDR3 reads CASSLAKEGRAFF. The CDR3 DNA reads as TGTGCCAGCAGCTTAGCGAAGGAGGGAAGAGCTTTCTTT. The V and J genes are TRBV7-9 and TRBJ1-1, with unresolved D. Germline V CDR1 and CDR2: SEHNR, FQNEAQ (reference sequence). The ends were cut back, 0 bases at V and 10 bases at J, with 12 bases in the middle. The CDR3 loop spans 13 amino acids.